These 4 T cell receptor beta chains originate from one sample sequenced in a study of Ad26.COV2.S vaccination and SARS-CoV-2 variants. The assay was immunoSEQ multiplex PCR, and TCRdb's table has in-frame clones only and misses some. In the table there are under 550,000 clones, around 89% of which are singletons. The treatment: around 19 received Ad26.COV2.S at low or high dose, single or two shots; about 5 received placebo; per-sample allocation not given. Sampling was done on day 63 after the first vaccine or placebo injection. Sequenced here: peripheral blood, sampled in a trial of Ad26.COV2.S vaccine versus placebo. The receptors stem from a person between 18 and 59 years old who received the Ad26.COV2.S COVID-19 vaccine or a placebo.

The chain links TRBV3-1 (or the pseudogene TRBV3-2) to TRBJ2-5; 7 bases agree with TRBD1. This CDR3 has 14 residues. Germline CDR1 is LGHDT and CDR2 is YNNKEL (reference sequence). After removal of 8 bases from V and 3 bases from J, the junction contained 9 bases not matched to a gene. The CDR3 loop reads CASRRGIGEETQYF. In DNA, the CDR3 is TGTGCCAGCCGCAGGGGGATAGGCGAAGAGACCCAGTACTTC.

This chain uses TRBV12-3 or TRBV12-4 with TRBJ1-2, with 9 bases aligning to TRBD1. The CDR3 runs to 13 residues. V lost 6 bases and J lost 9; bases outside the gene matches: 8. Written as DNA, the CDR3 is TGTGCCAGCAGCCCGACAGGGGGTTATAGCTACACCTTC. Protein product: CASSPTGGYSYTF.

This chain connects TRBV28 to TRBJ1-5; maybe TRBD1 (5 bases). The germline V gene has CDR1 MDHEN and CDR2 SYDVKM. Trimming took off 3 bases at V and 7 bases at J, with 10 bases between the two ends. The CDR3 has 13 amino acids. The CDR3, as DNA: TGTGCCAGCAGTTTTGAGGGGCGGCAGCCCCAGCATTTT. Its translation is CASSFEGRQPQHF.

V and J are TRBV2 and TRBJ2-6; D is ambiguous. CDR1 SNHLY and CDR2 FYNNEI come from the germline V gene. Trimming took 4 bases from V and 4 from J, leaving 8 bases between them. This CDR3 contains 14 residues. The CDR3 DNA is TGTGCCAGCAGTGGGATTGAGGGGGCCAACGTCCTGACTTTC. Translation: CASSGIEGANVLTF.